This TCR beta chain came from a study of human T cells and chemical hapten exposure. Turning to the study itself: Patch testing placed 0.01% DPC on the upper back, with readings at 6 days. Mainly, slight library volume differences in the pool made TCR yields vary.

TCRdb reprocessed the RACE reads via MiXCR and lists one record per CDR3 protein. The table lists some 59,000 distinct CDR3 sequences, about 11% of them singletons, with almost 4% in the top ten. As to time point: pre-sensitization, week 0. The treatment denotes: therapeutic diphenylcyclopropenone sensitization with weekly scalp DPC. V was trimmed by 1 base and J by 4 bases, leaving 22 bases between them. The germline CDR1 and CDR2 sequences are KGHSH and LQKENI. The CDR3 contains 18 residues. The table lists this clonotype with a few counts. The specimen was whole blood, collected in connection with sensitization to the hapten diphenylcyclopropenone (DPC). This rearrangement joins TRBV18 to TRBJ1-1, with D possibly being TRBD1 (6 bases). This receptor was identified in a woman aged 40 to 55 with alopecia areata. Some clones in this sample may be carry-over from other donors' samples. DNA of the CDR3: TGTGCCAGCTCACCACTGAGCCCCCCGGGGGCGCCGGGCACTGAAGCTTTCTTT. It yields the protein CASSPLSPPGAPGTEAFF.